This TCR beta chain came from a study of low-dose radiotherapy and immunotherapy resistance in tumors. Whole-study context: Cohort 1 was given 0.5 Gy fractions every 2 weeks, 6.5 Gy in total. Cohort 2 received 1 Gy per fraction every two weeks, totaling 13 Gy over 26 weeks.

Trimming at V came to 7 bases and at J to 6 bases, leaving 9 bases not matched to a gene. The CDR3 covers 15 residues. Germline V lookup: CDR1 LNHDA, CDR2 SQIVND (reference sequence). TRAV- and TRBV-specific primers, spanning alpha and beta chains, primed first-strand cDNA. For amplifying TCRs, the PCR ran for about 20 cycles with Phusion, which was used together with a constant-region primer and the adapter on the V primers. Each CDR3 protein gets one entry after TCRdb re-called the reads with MiXCR. Of some 100,000 distinct CDR3 sequences in the sample, less than 25% were seen once. The table lists this clonotype with many counts. Described time point: after trial treatment. Treatment reported: LDRT plus nivolumab, ipilimumab, low-dose cyclophosphamide and aspirin (RACIN trial). Nivolumab, ipilimumab, aspirin, low-dose cyclophosphamide and low-dose radiotherapy were all administered to the donors.

The clonotype originates from a female donor with ovarian cancer. This chain links TRBV19 with TRBJ2-2; 9 positions match TRBD2. The specimen comprised PBMCs, sampled after low-dose radiotherapy plus immunotherapy. CDR3: CASNPAGGGSGELFF. DNA for the CDR3: TGTGCCAGTAATCCTGCGGGAGGGGGATCCGGGGAGCTGTTTTTT.